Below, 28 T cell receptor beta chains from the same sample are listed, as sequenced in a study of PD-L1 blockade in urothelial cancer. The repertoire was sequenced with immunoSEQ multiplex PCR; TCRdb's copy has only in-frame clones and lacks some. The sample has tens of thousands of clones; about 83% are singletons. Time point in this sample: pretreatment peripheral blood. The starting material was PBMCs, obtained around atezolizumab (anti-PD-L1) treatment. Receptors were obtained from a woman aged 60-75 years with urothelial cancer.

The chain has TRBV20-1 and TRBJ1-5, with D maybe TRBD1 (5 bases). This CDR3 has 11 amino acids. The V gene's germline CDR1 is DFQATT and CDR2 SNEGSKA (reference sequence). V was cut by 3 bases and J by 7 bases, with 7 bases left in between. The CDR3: CSASGGQPQHF. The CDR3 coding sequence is TGCAGTGCTAGTGGGGGGCAGCCCCAGCATTTT.

CDR3 in amino acids: CSVPGLAGVIALNEQFF. The CDR3 coding sequence is TGCAGCGTTCCGGGACTAGCGGGAGTAATCGCCTTGAATGAGCAGTTCTTC. The rearrangement joins TRBV29-1 to TRBJ2-1, with 14 bases matching TRBD2. V gave up 5 bases and J gave up 7 bases; unmatched junction bases: 13. The CDR3 length is 17 residues. Germline V CDR1 and CDR2: SQVTM, ANQGSEA.

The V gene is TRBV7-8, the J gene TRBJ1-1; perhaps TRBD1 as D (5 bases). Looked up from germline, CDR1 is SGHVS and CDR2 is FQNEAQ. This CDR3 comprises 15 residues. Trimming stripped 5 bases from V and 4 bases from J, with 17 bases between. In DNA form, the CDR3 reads TGTGCCAGCAGCCCCCTCGCCGGGGGGGGCACTGAAGCTTTCTTT. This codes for CASSPLAGGGTEAFF.

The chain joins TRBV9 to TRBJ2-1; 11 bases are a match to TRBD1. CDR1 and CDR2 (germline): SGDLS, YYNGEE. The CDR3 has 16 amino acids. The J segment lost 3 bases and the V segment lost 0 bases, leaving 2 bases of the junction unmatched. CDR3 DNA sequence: TGTGCCAGCAGCGTAGGGACAGGGGGCGTCTACAATGAGCAGTTCTTC. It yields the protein CASSVGTGGVYNEQFF.

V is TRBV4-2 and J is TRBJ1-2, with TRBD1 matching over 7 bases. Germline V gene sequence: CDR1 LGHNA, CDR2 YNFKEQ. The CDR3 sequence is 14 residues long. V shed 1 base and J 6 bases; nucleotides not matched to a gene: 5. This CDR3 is CASSQGQGRDGYTF. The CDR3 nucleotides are TGTGCCAGCAGCCAAGGACAGGGTAGGGATGGCTACACCTTC.

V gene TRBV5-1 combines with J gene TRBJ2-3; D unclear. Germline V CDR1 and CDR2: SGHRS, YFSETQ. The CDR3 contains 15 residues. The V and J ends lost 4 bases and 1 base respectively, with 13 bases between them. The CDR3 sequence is CASSRDFSRTDTQYF. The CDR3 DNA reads TGCGCCAGCAGCCGAGACTTTTCCCGCACAGATACGCAGTATTTT.

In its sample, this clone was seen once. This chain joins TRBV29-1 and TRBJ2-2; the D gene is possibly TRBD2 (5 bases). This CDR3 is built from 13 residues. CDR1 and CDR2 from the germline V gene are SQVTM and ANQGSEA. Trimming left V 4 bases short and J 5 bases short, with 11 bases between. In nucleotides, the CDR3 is TGCAGCGTTGTGGGCCGGGGAACCGGGGAGCTGTTTTTT. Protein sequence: CSVVGRGTGELFF.

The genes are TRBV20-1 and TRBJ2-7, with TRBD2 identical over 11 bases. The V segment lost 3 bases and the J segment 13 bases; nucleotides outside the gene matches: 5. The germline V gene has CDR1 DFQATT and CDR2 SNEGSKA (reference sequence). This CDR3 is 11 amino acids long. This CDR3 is CSASSGGAPYF. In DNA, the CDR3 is TGCAGTGCTAGTAGCGGGGGGGCACCTTACTTC.

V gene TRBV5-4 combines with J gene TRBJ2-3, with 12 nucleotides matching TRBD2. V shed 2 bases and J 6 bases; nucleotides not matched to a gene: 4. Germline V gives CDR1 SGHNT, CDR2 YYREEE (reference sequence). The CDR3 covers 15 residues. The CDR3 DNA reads TGTGCCAGCAGCTTCCCTAGCGGGAGGGCGGATACGCAGTATTTT. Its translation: CASSFPSGRADTQYF.

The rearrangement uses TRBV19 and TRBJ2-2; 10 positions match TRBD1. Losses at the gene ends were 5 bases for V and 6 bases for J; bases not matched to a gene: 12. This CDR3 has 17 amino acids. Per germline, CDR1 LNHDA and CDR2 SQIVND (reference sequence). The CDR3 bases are TGTGCCAGTAGTCCAATTCGCCGGGACAGGGGTCCCGGGGAGCTGTTTTTT. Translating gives CASSPIRRDRGPGELFF.

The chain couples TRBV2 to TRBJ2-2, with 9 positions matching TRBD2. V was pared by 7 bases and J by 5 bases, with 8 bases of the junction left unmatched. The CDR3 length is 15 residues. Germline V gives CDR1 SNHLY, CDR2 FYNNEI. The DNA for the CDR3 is TGTGCCAGCATCTTGGCGGGGGGGCCTACCGGGGAGCTGTTTTTT. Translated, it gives CASILAGGPTGELFF.

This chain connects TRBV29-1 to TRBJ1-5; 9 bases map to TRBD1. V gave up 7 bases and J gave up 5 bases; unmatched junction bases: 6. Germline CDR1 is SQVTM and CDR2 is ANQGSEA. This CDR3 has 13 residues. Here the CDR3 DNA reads TGCAGCGCCGCACAGGGGGCTGATCAGCCCCAGCATTTT. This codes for CSAAQGADQPQHF. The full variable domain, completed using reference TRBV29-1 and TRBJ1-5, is SAVISQKPSRDICQRGTSLTIQCQVDSQVTMMFWYRQQPGQSLTLIATANQGSEATYESGFVIDKFPISRPNLTFSTLTVSNMSPEDSSIYLCSAAQGADQPQHFGDGTRLSIL.

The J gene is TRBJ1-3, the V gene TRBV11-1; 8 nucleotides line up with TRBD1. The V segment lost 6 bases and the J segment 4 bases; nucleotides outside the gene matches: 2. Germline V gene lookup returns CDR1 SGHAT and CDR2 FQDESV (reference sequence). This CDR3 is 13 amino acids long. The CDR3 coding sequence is TGTGCCAGCAGGAGGACAGGGGGAAACACCATATATTTT. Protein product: CASRRTGGNTIYF.

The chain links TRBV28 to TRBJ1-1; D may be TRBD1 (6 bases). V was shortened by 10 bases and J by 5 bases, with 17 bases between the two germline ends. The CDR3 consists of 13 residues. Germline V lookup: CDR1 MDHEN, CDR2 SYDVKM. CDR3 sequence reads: CATNPQGRTEAFF. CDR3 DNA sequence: TGTGCCACTAACCCCCAGGGGCGTACTGAAGCTTTCTTT.

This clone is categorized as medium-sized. The CDR3 bases are TGTGCCAGCAGTGGCGGGTGGACTGAAGCTTTCTTT. It encodes CASSGGWTEAFF. The rearrangement uses TRBV25-1 and TRBJ1-1; D is unresolved. V dropped 4 bases and J dropped 5 bases, with 8 bases sitting between them. The germline CDR1 and CDR2 sequences are MGHDK and SYGVNS. The CDR3 length is 12 residues.

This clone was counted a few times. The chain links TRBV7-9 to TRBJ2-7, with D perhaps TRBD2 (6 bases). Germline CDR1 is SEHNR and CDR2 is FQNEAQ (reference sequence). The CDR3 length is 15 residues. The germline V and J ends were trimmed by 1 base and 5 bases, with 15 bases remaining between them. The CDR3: CASSLGGTSVHEQYF. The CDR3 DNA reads TGTGCCAGCAGCTTAGGTGGGACTTCCGTCCACGAGCAGTACTTC.

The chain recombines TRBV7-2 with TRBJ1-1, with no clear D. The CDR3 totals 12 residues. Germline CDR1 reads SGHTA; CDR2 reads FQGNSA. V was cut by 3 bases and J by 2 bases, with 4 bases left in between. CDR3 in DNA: TGTGCCAGCAGCTTTATAAACACTGAAGCTTTCTTT. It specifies CASSFINTEAFF.

CDR3 sequence reads: CASSLQNNSPLHF. CDR3 bases: TGTGCCAGCAGCTTACAAAATAATTCACCCCTCCACTTT. The J gene is TRBJ1-6, the V gene TRBV7-2; D is unclear. Trimming removed 2 bases from V and 5 bases from J, with 4 bases in between. This CDR3 has 13 amino acids. In germline, CDR1 is SGHTA, CDR2 FQGNSA.

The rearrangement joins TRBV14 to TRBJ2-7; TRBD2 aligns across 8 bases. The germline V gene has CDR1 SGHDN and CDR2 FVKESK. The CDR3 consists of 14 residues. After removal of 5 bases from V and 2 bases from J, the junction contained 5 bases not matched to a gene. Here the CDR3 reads CASSNGGGTYEQYF. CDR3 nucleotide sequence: TGTGCCAGCAGCAACGGGGGGGGAACCTACGAGCAGTACTTC.

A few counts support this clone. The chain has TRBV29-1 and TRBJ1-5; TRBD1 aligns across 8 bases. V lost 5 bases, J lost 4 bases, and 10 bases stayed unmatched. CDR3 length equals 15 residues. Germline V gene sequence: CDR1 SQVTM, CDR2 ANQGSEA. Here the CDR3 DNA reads TGCAGCGTTTCGACAGACAGGGGCTATAATCAGCCCCAGCATTTT. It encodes CSVSTDRGYNQPQHF.

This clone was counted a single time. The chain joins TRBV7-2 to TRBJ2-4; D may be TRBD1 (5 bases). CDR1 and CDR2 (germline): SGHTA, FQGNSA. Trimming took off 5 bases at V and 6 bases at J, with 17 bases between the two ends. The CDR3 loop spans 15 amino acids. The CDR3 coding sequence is TGTGCCAGCAGCATGGAGCAGGGCGTTGGAAACATTCAGTACTTC. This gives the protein CASSMEQGVGNIQYF.

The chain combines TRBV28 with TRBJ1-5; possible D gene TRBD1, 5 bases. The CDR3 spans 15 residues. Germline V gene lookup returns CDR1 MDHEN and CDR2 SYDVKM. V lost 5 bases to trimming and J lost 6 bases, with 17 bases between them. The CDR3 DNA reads TGTGCCAGCAGTGCCCAGTGGGGGGTATCTCAGCCCCAGCATTTT. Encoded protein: CASSAQWGVSQPQHF.

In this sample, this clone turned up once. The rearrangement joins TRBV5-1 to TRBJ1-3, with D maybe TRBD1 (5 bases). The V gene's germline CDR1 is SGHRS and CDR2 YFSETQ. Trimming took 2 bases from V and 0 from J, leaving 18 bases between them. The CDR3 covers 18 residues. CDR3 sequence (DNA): TGCGCCAGCAGCTTTGGGGGGGTCGGGACGAGCTCTGGAAACACCATATATTTT. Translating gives CASSFGGVGTSSGNTIYF.

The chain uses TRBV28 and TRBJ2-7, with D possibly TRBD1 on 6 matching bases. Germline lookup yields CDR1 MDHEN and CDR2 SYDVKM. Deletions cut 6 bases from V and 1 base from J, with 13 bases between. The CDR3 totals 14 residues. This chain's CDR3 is CASRGAGSSYEQYF. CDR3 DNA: TGTGCCAGCAGGGGGGCGGGTTCGTCCTACGAGCAGTACTTC.

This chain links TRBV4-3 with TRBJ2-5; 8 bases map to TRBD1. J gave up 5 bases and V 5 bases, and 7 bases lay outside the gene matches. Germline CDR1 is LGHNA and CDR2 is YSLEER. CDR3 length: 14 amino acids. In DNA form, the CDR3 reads TGCGCCAGCAGCGCCCGACAGGGGCGGGAGACCCAGTACTTC. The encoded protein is CASSARQGRETQYF.

The chain's CDR3 is CASSFRTTGISEAFF. The DNA of the CDR3 is TGTGCCAGCAGTTTCCGTACGACAGGGATCTCTGAAGCTTTCTTT. The rearrangement joins TRBV28 to TRBJ1-1; 7 bases map to TRBD1. J gave up 6 bases and V 3 bases, and 10 bases lay outside the gene matches. The CDR3 is 15 amino acids. Germline-derived CDR1 and CDR2 are MDHEN and SYDVKM.

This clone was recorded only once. The chain's CDR3 is CASSRTRRGGTTDTQYF. DNA for the CDR3: TGTGCCAGTAGTCGCACCCGCCGGGGGGGGACCACAGATACGCAGTATTTT. V is TRBV19 and J is TRBJ2-3; TRBD2 matches 8 bases. V trimming: 5 bases; J trimming: 2 bases; junction bases outside the gene matches: 12. This CDR3 is 17 amino acids long. CDR1 is LNHDA and CDR2 is SQIVND in the germline V gene (reference sequence).

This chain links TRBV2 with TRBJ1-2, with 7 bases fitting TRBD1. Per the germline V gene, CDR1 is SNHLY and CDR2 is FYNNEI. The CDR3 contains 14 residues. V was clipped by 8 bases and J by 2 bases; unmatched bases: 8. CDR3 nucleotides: TGTGCCAGCGCGGGACAGCCGCCCAACTATGGCTACACCTTC. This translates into CASAGQPPNYGYTF.